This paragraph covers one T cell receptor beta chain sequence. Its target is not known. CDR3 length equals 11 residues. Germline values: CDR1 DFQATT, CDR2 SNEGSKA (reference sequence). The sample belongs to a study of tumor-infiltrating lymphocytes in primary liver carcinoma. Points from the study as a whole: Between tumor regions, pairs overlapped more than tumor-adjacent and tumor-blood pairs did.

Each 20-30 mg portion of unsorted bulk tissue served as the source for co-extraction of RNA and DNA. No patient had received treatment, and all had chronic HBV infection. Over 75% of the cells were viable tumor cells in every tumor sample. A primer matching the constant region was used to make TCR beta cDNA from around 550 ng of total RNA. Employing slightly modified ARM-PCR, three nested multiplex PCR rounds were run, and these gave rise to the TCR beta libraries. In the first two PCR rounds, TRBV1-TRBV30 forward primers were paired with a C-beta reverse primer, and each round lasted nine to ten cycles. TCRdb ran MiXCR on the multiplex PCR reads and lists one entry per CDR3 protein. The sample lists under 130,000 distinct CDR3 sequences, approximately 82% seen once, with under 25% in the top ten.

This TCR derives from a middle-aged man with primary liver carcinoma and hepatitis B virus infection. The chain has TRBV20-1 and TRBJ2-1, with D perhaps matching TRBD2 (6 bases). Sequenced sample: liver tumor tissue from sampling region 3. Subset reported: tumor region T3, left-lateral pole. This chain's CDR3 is CGGRPNREQFF. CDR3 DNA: TGCGGGGGGAGGCCAAATCGCGAGCAGTTCTTC.